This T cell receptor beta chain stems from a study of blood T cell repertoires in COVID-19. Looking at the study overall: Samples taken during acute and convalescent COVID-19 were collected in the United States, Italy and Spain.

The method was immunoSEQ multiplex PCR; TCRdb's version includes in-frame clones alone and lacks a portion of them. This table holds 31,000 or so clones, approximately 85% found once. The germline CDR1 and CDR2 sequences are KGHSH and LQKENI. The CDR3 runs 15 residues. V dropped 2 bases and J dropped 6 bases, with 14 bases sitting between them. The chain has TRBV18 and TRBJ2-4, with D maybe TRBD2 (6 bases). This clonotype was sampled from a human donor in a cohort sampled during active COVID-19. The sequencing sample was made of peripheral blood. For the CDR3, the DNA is TGTGCCAGCTCACCATCAGGAGGGTCGGGAAACATTCAGTACTTC. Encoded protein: CASSPSGGSGNIQYF. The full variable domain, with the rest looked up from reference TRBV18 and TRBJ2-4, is NAGVMQNPRHLVRRRGQEARLRCSPMKGHSHVYWYRQLPEEGLKFMVYLQKENIIDESGMPKERFSAEFPKEGPSILRIQQVVRGDSAAYFCASSPSGGSGNIQYFGAGTRLSVL.